This entry features one T cell receptor (beta chain) sequence. How the authors handled the data: Scientists estimated how many nucleated cells there were by amplifying reference gene primers. Profiling relied on immunoSEQ multiplex PCR, and the TCRdb table lists in-frame clones only, not all of them. The DNA was the basis for D and trimming; V, J and clone size are from that table. The sample holds more than 85,000 clones, roughly 79% seen once. These data come from a study of blood T cell repertoires in COVID-19. On the study more broadly: COVID-19 samples collected from the United States, Italy and Spain covered acute and convalescent phases. T cells, B-cell-depleted T cells, or PBMCs supplied cDNA or gDNA.

The CDR3 has 13 amino acids. The V end was cut by 5 bases, the J end by 6 bases, with 12 bases between. Germline V lookup: CDR1 SGHTA, CDR2 FQGTGA. The chain is built from TRBV7-3 and TRBJ2-3; D may be TRBD2 (6 bases). The TCR sequence derives from a woman older than 75 with active or convalescent COVID-19. Sequencing was performed on peripheral blood. This CDR3 reads CASSRGTYDTQYF. The DNA of the CDR3 is TGTGCCAGCAGCAGAGGGACTTACGATACGCAGTATTTT.